The 23 T cell receptor beta chains in this list originate from one sample, sequenced in a study of CXCR3-negative and CXCR3-positive naive CD8 T cells. The TRB cDNA libraries were prepared by 5' RACE with UMI labels. TCRdb derives one entry per CDR3 protein from the 5' RACE reads, leaving out DNA. The table lists 35,000 to 55,000 distinct CDR3 sequences. What was sequenced was naive CXCR3- CD8+ T cells from blood. Subset noted: CD45RO-CCR7+CD27+CD95- naive CD8+ T cells lacking CXCR3 (TNR3-). These receptors came from a human donor in good health. Some clones in this sample may be carry-over from other donors' samples.

The chain joins TRBV6-6 to TRBJ2-1. Germline V gene lookup returns CDR1 MNHNY and CDR2 SVGAGI (reference sequence). CDR3 size: 13 residues. This CDR3 is CASSYGGYNEQFF.

The rearrangement joins TRBV2 to TRBJ2-2. Germline CDR1 SNHLY, CDR2 FYNNEI. The CDR3 length is 11 residues. The CDR3 loop is CASSDVGELFF. Filled out from reference TRBV2 and TRBJ2-2, the complete variable domain reads EPEVTQTPSHQVTQMGQEVILRCVPISNHLYFYWYRQILGQKVEFLVSFYNNEISEKSEIFDDQFSVERPDGSNFTLKIRSTKLEDSAMYFCASSDVGELFFGEGSRLTVL.

The chain employs TRBV7-9 and TRBJ1-1. CDR3 length equals 12 residues. Looked up from germline, CDR1 is SEHNR and CDR2 is FQNEAQ (reference sequence). CDR3 sequence: CASSLGIAEAFF.

This chain joins TRBV7-2 and TRBJ2-7; TCRdb outputs TRBD1, but without DNA this stays unchecked. Germline CDR1 and CDR2: SGHTA and FQGNSA. CDR3 size: 12 residues. CDR3 sequence reads: CASSLAYGPEYF.

This sequence joins TRBV6-5 and TRBJ2-2. This CDR3 has 12 residues. The germline V gene has CDR1 MNHEY and CDR2 SVGAGI. The CDR3 loop is CASSYATGELFF.

This sequence joins TRBV10-3 and TRBJ2-7; TCRdb proposes TRBD1, but this gene call is untestable without DNA. The CDR3 has 16 residues. CDR1 and CDR2 (germline): ENHRY, SYGVKD. The CDR3: CAISESSGRENYEQYF.

The V and J genes are TRBV6-1 and TRBJ1-1. The CDR3 length is 16 residues. CDR1 is MNHNS and CDR2 is SASEGT in the germline V gene. Here the CDR3 reads CASDLVGGTANTEAFF.

The V call is TRBV14, the J call TRBJ1-2; TCRdb indicates TRBD1, and absent DNA this call remains unverified. The CDR3 has 14 residues. The V gene's germline CDR1 is SGHDN and CDR2 FVKESK. This CDR3 is CASSAGQDYRRWTF.

The chain's CDR3 is CASSYRSMNTEAFF. This chain links TRBV6-6 with TRBJ1-1. The CDR3 runs to 14 residues. Germline lookup yields CDR1 MNHNY and CDR2 SVGAGI (reference sequence).

This chain links TRBV28 with TRBJ1-6. Germline CDR1 is MDHEN and CDR2 is SYDVKM. CDR3 size: 14 residues. This chain's CDR3 is CASSWWTRNSPLHF.

V usage is TRBV5-1 and J usage is TRBJ2-1; absent DNA, TCRdb's TRBD1 call cannot be checked. This CDR3 region has 15 residues. CDR1 and CDR2 from the germline V gene are SGHRS and YFSETQ. The CDR3 protein is CASGSTGGDYNEQFF.

The chain employs TRBV29-1 and TRBJ2-1; TCRdb's D call, TRBD2, is unchecked because there is no DNA. Germline assignment: CDR1 SQVTM and CDR2 ANQGSEA. CDR3 length: 13 amino acids. CDR3: CSVERENYNEQFF.

V usage is TRBV7-6 and J usage is TRBJ2-3. Germline loops: CDR1 SGHVS, CDR2 FNYEAQ. This CDR3 comprises 16 residues. The CDR3 sequence is CASSLAGGSATDTQYF.

The chain uses TRBV6-2 or TRBV6-3 and TRBJ2-1; TCRdb picks TRBD2, but there is no DNA to check that call. The germline CDR1 and CDR2 sequences are MNHEY and SVGEGT. There are 14 residues in the CDR3. The CDR3 sequence is CASSPGLFYNEQFF.

V is TRBV10-2 and J is TRBJ1-5; the D gene TCRdb calls, TRBD1, cannot be checked with no DNA. Germline values: CDR1 WSHSY, CDR2 SAAADI. The CDR3 contains 15 residues. CDR3 residues: CASSRGWGSNQAQHF.

The chain links TRBV29-1 to TRBJ2-3; TCRdb names TRBD2, which stays unverified in the absence of DNA. The CDR3 has 15 amino acids. Germline V gene lookup returns CDR1 SQVTM and CDR2 ANQGSEA. The CDR3 sequence: CSVPGPSWGTDTQYF.

J is TRBJ1-5 and V is TRBV7-8. Germline CDR1 and CDR2: SGHVS and FQNEAQ. This CDR3 spans 15 amino acids. The CDR3 region is CASSFAPRQNQPQHF. The full variable domain, completed using reference TRBV7-8 and TRBJ1-5, is GAGVSQSPRYKVAKRGQDVALRCDPISGHVSLFWYQQALGQGPEFLTYFQNEAQLDKSGLPSDRFFAERPEGSVSTLKIQRTQQEDSAVYLCASSFAPRQNQPQHFGDGTRLSIL.

The chain recombines TRBV6-1 with TRBJ2-7; TCRdb calls TRBD1, which cannot be checked without DNA. Looked up from germline, CDR1 is MNHNS and CDR2 is SASEGT. The CDR3 contains 13 residues. Here the CDR3 reads CASTGDRAYEQYF.

V usage is TRBV12-3 or TRBV12-4 and J usage is TRBJ2-2; absent DNA, TCRdb's TRBD2 call cannot be checked. The CDR3 contains 17 residues. The CDR3 loop is CASSSTSGSRSTGELFF.

The chain combines TRBV25-1 with TRBJ1-2. CDR1 is MGHDK, CDR2 SYGVNS, per germline. CDR3 size: 12 residues. CDR3 amino acids: CASSEYTDGYTF.

The chain links TRBV29-1 to TRBJ2-1; the TRBD1 assignment by TCRdb is unverifiable without DNA. Looked up from germline, CDR1 is SQVTM and CDR2 is ANQGSEA. The CDR3 is 13 residues long. This chain's CDR3 is CSAPGLGVNEQFF.

V gene TRBV7-9 combines with J gene TRBJ2-3; TCRdb's assignment of TRBD2 cannot be checked, as there is no DNA. CDR1 and CDR2 from the germline V gene are SEHNR and FQNEAQ (reference sequence). This CDR3 has 15 amino acids. The CDR3 loop is CASSPPTSGEDTQYF.

The V gene is TRBV7-6, the J gene TRBJ2-1; TCRdb designates TRBD2, a call that cannot be tested without DNA. The germline gives CDR1 SGHVS, CDR2 FNYEAQ. The CDR3 consists of 14 residues. CDR3 residues: CASSSGREGNEQFF.